This T cell receptor (beta chain) derives from a study of blood T cell repertoires in COVID-19 (dated by TCRdb to the early 2020s). General notes on the study: Samples covering the acute and convalescent phases of COVID-19 were provided by collaborators in the United States, Italy and Spain. The material from the prospective study consisted of cDNA or gDNA derived from T cells, B-cell-depleted T cells, or PBMCs. The samples were drawn from two sources: the first 160 participants of the ongoing ImmuneRACE study, and 1,000 to 1,500 subjects contributed by 6 global collaborators. Where HLA class I and class II types were available, the types were taken from metadata supplied by the sample provider, not from assay-based typing. Nearly every sample came with metadata listing a de-identified subject ID, COVID-19 status, age in years and sex. The dataset comprised deeply sampled blood TCRbeta repertoires from subjects exposed to, actively infected with, or recovered from COVID-19. The repertoires were released in a freely available public database meant as a resource for research on the immune response to SARS-CoV-2. General study outcomes and caveats: The quantity of clinical and demographic metadata differed by source and by participant and was supplied without curation.

TCRbeta CDR3 regions were amplified from genomic DNA using the immunoSEQ Assay, a bias-controlled multiplex PCR. The paper's processing steps were these. The number of nucleated cells in each sample was estimated by amplification of reference gene primers within the assay. To quantify the absolute abundance of each unique TCRbeta CDR3 rearrangement, sequence reads were collapsed and filtered. For each sample, productive Simpson clonality was calculated as the square root of Simpson's diversity index across productive rearrangements. The clones in this table, taken by TCRdb from immuneACCESS, are in-frame only. Not every clone is retained; where verified, under half of the shortfall comes from an unresolved V gene, and the cause of the rest is unknown. V, J and clone size reflect that table, while D and trimming were determined from the DNA. Across this sample there are about 170,000 clones, with around nine tenths seen only once. Of the sample, approximately 4% is held by the ten largest clones.

The collaborating institutions used their own protocols to collect whole blood in K2EDTA tubes. For TCRbeta analysis, collaborator samples were shipped as frozen whole blood, as isolated PBMCs, or as DNA extracted from either sample type. Regarding this clone: Its antigen remains undetermined. Per-base quality was not reported, and no clone a single base away is much larger than it.

From cysteine to phenylalanine, the CDR3 is 18 amino acids long. Kept here is only the CDR3 DNA, which spans 54 bases and is read in frame from base 1. For this chain, trimming is 3 bases at the V end and 2 bases at the J end, and the number of junction bases without a gene match is 13. Looking up the germline V gene yields CDR1 LGHNT and CDR2 FRNRAP. This sequence was found in a man aged 18 to 30 with active or convalescent COVID-19. The sample comprised peripheral blood. The V gene is TRBV12-5 and the J gene is TRBJ1-2, with 9 bases aligning to TRBD1. The CDR3 protein: CASGFEGVQGATNYGYTF. The DNA sequence is as follows: TGTGCTAGTGGTTTCGAGGGGGTACAGGGGGCTACGAACTATGGCTACACCTTC.